These 28 T cell receptor beta chains were sequenced from one sample in a study of blood T cell repertoires in COVID-19. Only in-frame clones appear in the TCRdb table, and some are missing; sequencing was by immunoSEQ multiplex PCR. The data hold 120,000 or so clones, with less than 80% observed a single time. The sample consisted of peripheral blood. These receptors were taken from a man aged 50-59 years with acute or convalescent COVID-19.

The chain joins TRBV28 to TRBJ1-2; TRBD1 matches 7 bases. Trimming cost V 3 bases and J 12 bases; bases outside gene matches: 7. This CDR3 has 12 residues. Germline CDR1 and CDR2: MDHEN and SYDVKM. The CDR3 sequence: CASSLTQGVDTF. As DNA, the CDR3 is TGTGCCAGCAGTTTGACTCAGGGGGTAGACACCTTC.

This chain links TRBV24-1 with TRBJ2-5, with 8 nucleotides matching TRBD1. After removal of 3 bases from V and 2 bases from J, the junction contained 13 bases not matched to a gene. The germline CDR1 and CDR2 sequences are KGHDR and SFDVKD. The CDR3 is 18 residues long. CDR3: CATSDPPRGTGTQETQYF. The DNA for the CDR3 is TGTGCCACCAGTGATCCCCCCCGGGGGACAGGAACGCAAGAGACCCAGTACTTC.

This chain connects TRBV28 to TRBJ1-2, with 7 bases identical to TRBD1. The length of the CDR3 is 13 residues. The J segment lost 3 bases and the V segment lost 8 bases, leaving 6 bases of the junction unmatched. CDR1 and CDR2 (germline): MDHEN, SYDVKM. CDR3 residues: CASLDRADYGYTF. CDR3 sequence (DNA): TGTGCCAGCCTCGACAGGGCTGACTATGGCTACACCTTC.

The count of this clone is one. V usage is TRBV7-9 and J usage is TRBJ1-2, with 7 nucleotides matching TRBD1. Germline CDR1 and CDR2: SEHNR and FQNEAQ (reference sequence). After removal of 5 bases from V and 8 bases from J, the junction contained 14 bases not matched to a gene. CDR3 length: 15 residues. The CDR3 DNA sequence: TGTGCCAGCAGCCCAATGGGACAGCCCACGGGAGGCTACACCTTC. As protein: CASSPMGQPTGGYTF.

The chain is built from TRBV30 and TRBJ2-2; no definite D call. The V gene's germline CDR1 is GTSNPN and CDR2 SVGIG (reference sequence). There are 15 residues in the CDR3. The V end was cut by 5 bases, the J end by 1 base, with 14 bases between. CDR3 loop: CAWERYGWNTGELFF. The CDR3 DNA is TGTGCCTGGGAGAGGTACGGGTGGAACACCGGGGAGCTGTTTTTT.

The CDR3 DNA reads TGTGCCAGCGGTGGACACGGGGAGACCCAGTACTTC. As protein: CASGGHGETQYF. The J gene is TRBJ2-5, the V gene TRBV12-3 or TRBV12-4, with D tentatively TRBD1 (5 bases). V shed 8 bases and J shed 5 bases, with 12 bases lying between them. The CDR3 has 12 residues.

The rearrangement joins TRBV27 to TRBJ1-2, with a possible D match to TRBD1 (5 bases). Germline assignment: CDR1 MNHEY and CDR2 SMNVEV (reference sequence). The V gene lost 1 base and the J gene lost 6 bases, with 12 bases spanning the gap. There are 14 residues in the CDR3. The CDR3 sequence: CASSLFQGRDGYTF. CDR3 DNA: TGTGCCAGCAGTTTATTTCAGGGTAGGGATGGCTACACCTTC.

This chain connects TRBV3-1 (or the pseudogene TRBV3-2) to TRBJ2-3, with D tentatively TRBD1 (5 bases). From germline, CDR1 is LGHDT and CDR2 YNNKEL (reference sequence). The V and J ends lost 4 bases and 4 bases respectively, with 9 bases between them. The CDR3 covers 13 residues. The CDR3 spells CASSLRVADTQYF. CDR3 nucleotides: TGTGCCAGCAGCCTCAGGGTGGCAGATACGCAGTATTTT.

V and J are TRBV11-2 and TRBJ2-1; 8 bases are shared with TRBD2. V shed 1 base and J 8 bases; nucleotides not matched to a gene: 7. The CDR3 has 15 amino acids. Germline-derived CDR1 and CDR2 are SGHAT and FQNNGV. The CDR3 reads CASSLAGGEWDEQFF. The CDR3 DNA reads as TGTGCCAGCAGCTTAGCGGGGGGGGAATGGGATGAGCAGTTCTTC.

The J gene is TRBJ2-1, the V gene TRBV6-1; possible D gene TRBD2, 5 bases. The CDR3 extends over 12 amino acids. Germline loops: CDR1 MNHNS, CDR2 SASEGT. Trimming cost V 2 bases and J 8 bases, with 7 bases left between them. The CDR3 region has the DNA TGTGCCAGCAGTGAACTAGCCTATGAGCAGTTCTTC. This gives the protein CASSELAYEQFF.

The V call is TRBV18, the J call TRBJ2-1; 14 bases line up with TRBD2. This CDR3 contains 18 residues. CDR1 is KGHSH, CDR2 LQKENI, per germline. V trimming: 5 bases; J trimming: 10 bases; junction bases outside the gene matches: 16. In nucleotides, the CDR3 is TGTGCCAGCTCAGAAGTCCCACAGGGGACTAGCGGGAGATGGGAGCAGTTCTTC. Translation: CASSEVPQGTSGRWEQFF. Complete variable domain (other parts from reference TRBV18 and TRBJ2-1): NAGVMQNPRHLVRRRGQEARLRCSPMKGHSHVYWYRQLPEEGLKFMVYLQKENIIDESGMPKERFSAEFPKEGPSILRIQQVVRGDSAAYFCASSEVPQGTSGRWEQFFGPGTRLTVL.

This sequence joins TRBV10-2 and TRBJ2-7; 7 positions agree with TRBD2. Germline CDR1 WSHSY, CDR2 SAAADI. Trimming cost V 3 bases and J 3 bases; bases outside gene matches: 2. The CDR3 sequence is 13 residues long. This CDR3 reads CASSDQRGYEQYF. CDR3 bases: TGCGCCAGCAGTGATCAGCGGGGCTACGAGCAGTACTTC.

This chain links TRBV10-3 with TRBJ1-5; no clear D. V lost 2 bases, J lost 2 bases, and 10 bases lay in between. The CDR3 has 15 residues. Germline V gene data show CDR1 as ENHRY and CDR2 as SYGVKD. CDR3 sequence: CAISEGSGGNQPQHF. CDR3 nucleotide sequence: TGTGCCATCAGTGAGGGGAGTGGGGGCAATCAGCCCCAGCATTTT.

The chain is built from TRBV19 and TRBJ1-4, with no clear D. The CDR3 spans 14 residues. V was shortened by 0 bases and J by 6 bases, with 8 bases between the two germline ends. CDR1 and CDR2 from the germline V gene are LNHDA and SQIVND (reference sequence). The CDR3 spells CASSIDWRDEKLFF. The DNA for the CDR3 is TGTGCCAGTAGTATAGATTGGAGGGATGAAAAACTGTTTTTT. The full variable domain, in which reference TRBV19 and TRBJ1-4 provide the parts outside the CDR3, is DGGITQSPKYLFRKEGQNVTLSCEQNLNHDAMYWYRQDPGQGLRLIYYSQIVNDFQKGDIAEGYSVSREKKESFPLTVTSAQKNPTAFYLCASSIDWRDEKLFFGSGTQLSVL.

This sequence joins TRBV5-1 and TRBJ1-4; TRBD1 matches at 7 bases. The CDR3 loop spans 14 amino acids. The germline V gene has CDR1 SGHRS and CDR2 YFSETQ. V was pared by 4 bases and J by 6 bases, with 6 bases of the junction left unmatched. In DNA, the CDR3 is TGCGCCAGCAGCCGTTCCGGGACAGATGAAAAACTGTTTTTT. Translated: CASSRSGTDEKLFF. The whole variable domain, remainder taken from reference TRBV5-1 and TRBJ1-4, is KAGVTQTPRYLIKTRGQQVTLSCSPISGHRSVSWYQQTPGQGLQFLFEYFSETQRNKGNFPGRFSGRQFSNSRSEMNVSTLELGDSALYLCASSRSGTDEKLFFGSGTQLSVL.

The V and J genes are TRBV28 and TRBJ2-4; 11 bases line up with TRBD1. The CDR3 loop spans 14 amino acids. Trimming cost V 4 bases and J 7 bases; bases outside gene matches: 3. In germline, CDR1 is MDHEN, CDR2 SYDVKM. DNA for the CDR3: TGTGCCAGCAGTTCGGGGACAGGGGGGAACATTCAGTACTTC. This translates into CASSSGTGGNIQYF. The whole variable domain, filled in from reference TRBV28 and TRBJ2-4, reads DVKVTQSSRYLVKRTGEKVFLECVQDMDHENMFWYRQDPGLGLRLIYFSYDVKMKEKGDIPEGYSVSREKKERFSLILESASTNQTSMYLCASSSGTGGNIQYFGAGTRLSVL.

The CDR3 spells CASSYNTGNTIYF. DNA for the CDR3: TGTGCCAGCAGCTATAACACTGGAAACACCATATATTTT. V usage is TRBV9 and J usage is TRBJ1-3; D uncertain. Germline V lookup: CDR1 SGDLS, CDR2 YYNGEE. Trimming left V 4 bases short and J 2 bases short, with 7 bases between. CDR3 size: 13 residues. The full variable domain, with the rest looked up from reference TRBV9 and TRBJ1-3, is DSGVTQTPKHLITATGQRVTLRCSPRSGDLSVYWYQQSLDQGLQFLIQYYNGEERAKGNILERFSAQQFPDLHSELNLSSLELGDSALYFCASSYNTGNTIYFGEGSWLTVV.

The chain has TRBV11-2 and TRBJ2-3, with D uncertain. Trimming pared 5 bases from V and 8 bases from J, leaving 14 bases between. Germline CDR1 and CDR2: SGHAT and FQNNGV. The CDR3 length is 13 residues. CDR3 in DNA: TGTGCCAGCAGCCGAGACCCGACGGGTACGCAGTATTTT. This sequence encodes CASSRDPTGTQYF. Full variable domain (outside the CDR3, taken from reference TRBV11-2 and TRBJ2-3): EAGVAQSPRYKIIEKRQSVAFWCNPISGHATLYWYQQILGQGPKLLIQFQNNGVVDDSQLPKDRFSAERLKGVDSTLKIQPAKLEDSAVYLCASSRDPTGTQYFGPGTRLTVL.

This clone was observed a handful of times. The rearrangement joins TRBV5-1 to TRBJ2-7; 7 nucleotides line up with TRBD1. Trimming removed 5 bases from V and 2 bases from J; junction bases left unmatched: 7. This CDR3 contains 14 residues. CDR1 and CDR2 from the germline V gene are SGHRS and YFSETQ. CDR3 DNA: TGCGCCAGCAGTCAGGGGGTGGGTCCCTACGAGCAGTACTTC. Encoded protein: CASSQGVGPYEQYF.

This CDR3 reads CAISGETSGSLHEQYF. In DNA form, the CDR3 reads TGTGCCATCAGTGGAGAGACTAGCGGGAGTCTCCACGAGCAGTACTTC. The chain has TRBV10-3 and TRBJ2-7; 12 bases match TRBD2. V shed 4 bases, J shed 5 bases, and the junction held 9 bases outside the gene matches. The CDR3 length is 16 residues. Germline V lookup: CDR1 ENHRY, CDR2 SYGVKD.

The chain joins TRBV7-8 to TRBJ1-6, with no clear D. Between the trimmed V and J ends, which lost 1 base and 7 bases, there was a span of 11 bases. This CDR3 contains 15 residues. CDR1 and CDR2 from the germline V gene are SGHVS and FQNEAQ. CDR3 DNA: TGTGCCAGCAGCTTAGGTTCCGGGGAGAATTCACCCCTCCACTTT. Translating gives CASSLGSGENSPLHF.

V gene TRBV11-2 combines with J gene TRBJ2-1; D is uncertain. The CDR3 has 14 amino acids. Germline CDR1 SGHAT, CDR2 FQNNGV. Deletions cut 1 base from V and 9 bases from J, with 13 bases between. The CDR3 spells CASSLVRQGLEQFF. In DNA, the CDR3 is TGTGCCAGCAGCTTAGTCCGACAAGGTCTTGAGCAGTTCTTC.

This clone was found a few times. The V and J genes are TRBV29-1 and TRBJ1-5; D might be TRBD1 (5 bases). Germline assignment: CDR1 SQVTM and CDR2 ANQGSEA. V was pared by 4 bases and J by 4 bases, with 11 bases between. The CDR3 is made up of 13 amino acids. The CDR3 DNA sequence: TGCAGCGTTGCGATCGGGGGGAATCAGCCCCAGCATTTT. Protein: CSVAIGGNQPQHF.

This clone was found a few times. The chain joins TRBV27 to TRBJ1-5; unclear D gene. The CDR3 sequence is 14 residues long. CDR1 and CDR2 (germline): MNHEY, SMNVEV (reference sequence). V lost 5 bases to trimming and J lost 0 bases, with 8 bases between them. As DNA, the CDR3 is TGTGCCAGCAGTCTACAGATTAGCAATCAGCCCCAGCATTTT. Protein: CASSLQISNQPQHF.

This clone was seen a single time. This chain joins TRBV5-5 and TRBJ1-5; unclear D gene. The CDR3 has 16 residues. CDR1 is SGHKS, CDR2 YYEKEE, per germline (reference sequence). The V end was cut by 2 bases, the J end by 0 bases, with 12 bases between. The CDR3 loop is CASSLSARNSNQPQHF. The CDR3 DNA sequence: TGTGCCAGCAGCTTATCCGCCAGGAATAGCAATCAGCCCCAGCATTTT.

Here the CDR3 reads CASSQDPFIAYNEQFF. CDR3 nucleotides: TGTGCCAGCAGCCAAGACCCCTTCATAGCCTACAATGAGCAGTTCTTC. The gene calls are TRBV4-2 and TRBJ2-1; the D is unclear. V shed 0 bases and J shed 2 bases, with 11 bases lying between them. The germline gives CDR1 LGHNA, CDR2 YNFKEQ. CDR3 length equals 16 residues.

This sequence joins TRBV15 and TRBJ1-3, with 10 bases lining up with TRBD1. Per germline, CDR1 LNHNV and CDR2 YYDKDF (reference sequence). The CDR3 extends over 16 amino acids. Trimming removed 2 bases from V and 6 bases from J; junction bases left unmatched: 7. This CDR3 reads CATSRPGQGGLNTIYF. The DNA of the CDR3 is TGTGCCACCAGCAGACCCGGACAGGGGGGATTAAACACCATATATTTT.

The chain combines TRBV5-1 with TRBJ2-7, with a possible D match to TRBD2 (5 bases). There are 14 residues in the CDR3. CDR1 SGHRS and CDR2 YFSETQ come from the germline V gene. V was trimmed by 3 bases and J by 0 bases, leaving 10 bases between them. The CDR3 coding sequence is TGCGCCAGCAGCTACCGGACTCTCTCCTACGAGCAGTACTTC. Amino acids: CASSYRTLSYEQYF.